The rows below give T cell receptor beta chains drawn from one sample of a study of cytomegalovirus exposure and HLA in healthy donors. Clones were read by immunoSEQ multiplex PCR, and TCRdb kept only the in-frame ones, dropping some. The profile shows 150,000 to 200,000 clones, about 84% of them singletons. The sample consisted of PBMCs. Receptors were obtained from a woman aged 25 to 39 in good health and CMV-seropositive. Each CDR3 is given with its conserved first and last residue. The D gene is left open where the match is weak. Clone size, where shown, is once, few, many, or a class for clones that have expanded.

CDR3 DNA,CDR3 protein,clone size,V gene,D gene,J gene
TGTGCCAGCAGTTACCAGGGGAGCGGCCAGCCCCAGCATTTT,CASSYQGSGQPQHF,-,TRBV28,-,TRBJ1-5
TGTGCCAGCAGCCGGGGACAGTCGGCAACCAAAAACATTCAGTACTTC,CASSRGQSATKNIQYF,-,TRBV7-2,TRBD1,TRBJ2-4
TGTGCCAGCAGCTTAACCAGCGGGAGGGAAAGTACAGATACGCAGTATTTT,CASSLTSGRESTDTQYF,-,TRBV7-8,TRBD2,TRBJ2-3
TGTGCCTGGAGGGAAGGGCGAACGGGGAATGAAAAACTGTTTTTT,CAWREGRTGNEKLFF,few,TRBV30,-,TRBJ1-4
TGTGCCAGCAGCTTGGGGGCACGGACAGTCTATGGCTACACCTTC,CASSLGARTVYGYTF,-,TRBV5-6,-,TRBJ1-2
TGTGCCAGCAGTAAGGTAGCGGGGAGGGAAGATACGCAGTATTTT,CASSKVAGREDTQYF,-,TRBV6-5,TRBD2,TRBJ2-3
TGTGCCAGCAGCTCCAGGGTTAACTATGGCTACACCTTC,CASSSRVNYGYTF,once,TRBV5-4,-,TRBJ1-2
TGTGCCAGCAGCTTCCGGGACTCCAACACCGGGGAGCTGTTTTTT,CASSFRDSNTGELFF,-,TRBV7-2,-,TRBJ2-2
TGTGCCAGCAGCTTTTGGGGCCCGAACACTGAAGCTTTCTTT,CASSFWGPNTEAFF,few,TRBV7-2,-,TRBJ1-1
TGCGCCAGCAGTCCCCCGGGACTAGGAACCGCCAATGAGCAGTTCTTC,CASSPPGLGTANEQFF,-,TRBV5-1,TRBD2,TRBJ2-1
TGTGCCAGCAGCTTCTATAGCGGGCCTAGCACAGATACGCAGTATTTT,CASSFYSGPSTDTQYF,-,TRBV7-6,TRBD2,TRBJ2-3
TGTGCCAGCGCCACCCGGGGGGGCCAGTACAATGAGCAGTTCTTC,CASATRGGQYNEQFF,-,TRBV19,TRBD2,TRBJ2-1
TGTTCCAGCAGCTTAGCGGACGCGGGTGAGCAGTTCTTC,CSSSLADAGEQFF,-,TRBV7-9,-,TRBJ2-1
TGTGCCAGCAGCCAACGGCAATCGGGAAGTTATTTCGAGCAGTACTTC,CASSQRQSGSYFEQYF,-,TRBV13,-,TRBJ2-7
TGTGCCAGCAGTTCCAGCGGGAGGACAACTGGGACCCAGTACTTC,CASSSSGRTTGTQYF,-,TRBV28,TRBD2,TRBJ2-5
TGTGCCAGCTTTTGGGACTCCTCGGGCGAGCAGTACTTC,CASFWDSSGEQYF,once,TRBV2,-,TRBJ2-7
TGTGCCAGCAGTTTACGAGGGACTAGACTAAATGAGCAGTTCTTC,CASSLRGTRLNEQFF,-,TRBV11-3,TRBD2,TRBJ2-1
TGTGCCAGCAGCCCAAAACCGACAGGGGGTCTATTGGAGCAGTACTTC,CASSPKPTGGLLEQYF,-,TRBV7-8,TRBD1,TRBJ2-7
TGCAGCGTTGGCAGGGGCAAAAGTGAAAAACTGTTTTTT,CSVGRGKSEKLFF,-,TRBV29-1,-,TRBJ1-4
TGTGCCAGCAGTTACATCCCGGGACAGGATCATTCACCCCTCCACTTT,CASSYIPGQDHSPLHF,-,TRBV6-6,TRBD1,TRBJ1-6
TGTGCTAGTGGCTCCTCAGGGTCGCCACTCTACGAGCAGTACTTC,CASGSSGSPLYEQYF,-,TRBV12-5,-,TRBJ2-7
TGTGCCAGCAGCTTAGTTTCAGGCCTGAACACTGAAGCTTTCTTT,CASSLVSGLNTEAFF,-,TRBV11-3,-,TRBJ1-1
TGCGCCAGCAGCTTGGTAGCGGGGGGGCGCGGTGAGCAGTTCTTC,CASSLVAGGRGEQFF,once,TRBV5-1,TRBD2,TRBJ2-1
TGTGCCAGCAGCTTAGTAGCGGGAGTCGGAGAGACCCAGTACTTC,CASSLVAGVGETQYF,-,TRBV11-3,TRBD2,TRBJ2-5
TGTGCCAGCAGCCAGGGACTAGCGGGCCTCGAGCTCTCCTACAATGAGCAGTTCTTC,CASSQGLAGLELSYNEQFF,-,TRBV27,TRBD2,TRBJ2-1
TGTGCCAGCAGCTTAGGGAAGAGCGGGAGGGCCCTCTACAATGAGCAGTTCTTC,CASSLGKSGRALYNEQFF,once,TRBV7-3,TRBD2,TRBJ2-1
TGTGCCAGCAGCGGGGGCGGGACAGTCGCCACCTTC,CASSGGGTVATF,few,TRBV7-9,TRBD1,TRBJ1-2
TGTGCCAGCAGCTTAGCGCAACAGTTCTGGTACTTC,CASSLAQQFWYF,-,TRBV7-2,-,TRBJ2-7
TGTGCCAGCAGTACCTCACTAACGCGGAGCACAGATACGCAGTATTTT,CASSTSLTRSTDTQYF,-,TRBV2,-,TRBJ2-3
TGTGCCAGCAGGTCGGGACAGATCTATGGCTACACCTTC,CASRSGQIYGYTF,few,TRBV7-2,TRBD1,TRBJ1-2
TGCGCCAGCAGCTTGGTCTATGATGGAGAACGATCAGGGACTGAAGCTTTCTTT,CASSLVYDGERSGTEAFF,-,TRBV5-1,-,TRBJ1-1
TGCGCCAGCAGCTTGAGCGGGGGCGCGAACACCGGGGAGCTGTTTTTT,CASSLSGGANTGELFF,-,TRBV5-1,TRBD2,TRBJ2-2
TGTGCTATTACCAGGGAACTTAGCACAGATACGCAGTATTTT,CAITRELSTDTQYF,few,TRBV2,-,TRBJ2-3
TGTGCCAGCAGCGCAGGGACAGAGCAATCCTACGAGCAGTACTTC,CASSAGTEQSYEQYF,-,TRBV9,TRBD1,TRBJ2-7
TGCGCCAGCAGGGAGGGGCTGAACACTGAAGCTTTCTTT,CASREGLNTEAFF,-,TRBV5-1,-,TRBJ1-1
TGTGCCAGCAGCTTAAGGACAGGGATTCAGACTGAAGCTTTCTTT,CASSLRTGIQTEAFF,-,TRBV11-3,TRBD1,TRBJ1-1
TGTGCCAGCAGTCTCGCCCTACGGAGACTCTATGGCTACACCTTC,CASSLALRRLYGYTF,-,TRBV28,-,TRBJ1-2
TGCGCCAGCAGCGCAGGGGGCCGTGACTATCGGAACACTGAAGCTTTCTTT,CASSAGGRDYRNTEAFF,-,TRBV4-3,TRBD1,TRBJ1-1
TGTGCCAGCAACCCCGAGCCAGCGGGCGGGGAGCTGTTTTTT,CASNPEPAGGELFF,-,TRBV28,-,TRBJ2-2
TGCGCCAGCAGCTCAGGAACCCCAGCCAAAAACATTCAGTACTTC,CASSSGTPAKNIQYF,-,TRBV5-1,-,TRBJ2-4
TGTGCCAGTAGATCAGGGGGGCAAGAGACCCAGTACTTC,CASRSGGQETQYF,-,TRBV19,-,TRBJ2-5
TGTGCCAGCAGAGCGATTAGCTCCTACAATGAGCAGTTCTTC,CASRAISSYNEQFF,-,TRBV6-1,-,TRBJ2-1
TGTGCCAGCAGCGTAGGGGGGGGCACCGGGGAGCTGTTTTTT,CASSVGGGTGELFF,-,TRBV9,TRBD2,TRBJ2-2
TGCGCCAGCAGCCCCCAGGGACAGGGCGACGAGCAGTACTTC,CASSPQGQGDEQYF,-,TRBV5-1,TRBD1,TRBJ2-7
TGTGCCAGCAGTTCGACTAGTAACGAGCAGTACTTC,CASSSTSNEQYF,-,TRBV6-5,-,TRBJ2-7
TGTGCCAGCAGTGAAGCCCCAGGACAGCTCTATGGCTACACCTTC,CASSEAPGQLYGYTF,once,TRBV6-1,-,TRBJ1-2
TGTGCCAGCAGCGCGGGTGACAGGGGACTGTTTGGCTACACCTTC,CASSAGDRGLFGYTF,-,TRBV9,TRBD1,TRBJ1-2
TGTGCCAGCAGCTTGAAAGGGGCCACTGAAGCTTTCTTT,CASSLKGATEAFF,-,TRBV7-2,-,TRBJ1-1